The rows below give T cell receptor beta chains drawn from one sample of a study of T cells in Graves' hyperthyroidism and ophthalmopathy. Each CDR3 protein gets one entry after TCRdb re-called the multiplex PCR reads with MiXCR. The sample lists under 750,000 distinct CDR3 sequences, around a sixth occurring once. The sequenced sample was blood. All receptors derive from a woman between 50 and 59 years old with Graves' hyperthyroidism that later progressed to Graves' ophthalmopathy. Both conserved end residues are part of each CDR3. D genes are given only for firm matches. The size field is filled for only some rows; it gives once, few, many or a size class.

TRBJ1-1 NA few TRBV27 TGTGCCAGCAGGAATGGGAGGGCTACTGAAGCTTTCTTT CASRNGRATEAFF
TRBJ1-1 NA many TRBV5-1 TGCGCCAGCACCACGGAGAGAGGTGAAGCTTTCTTT CASTTERGEAFF
TRBJ1-1 NA few TRBV19 TGTGCCAGTAGCCTACCGGGACAAGTTTGGACTGAAGCTTTCTTT CASSLPGQVWTEAFF
TRBJ1-5 NA few TRBV20-1 TGCAGTGCTAGAGATACGAGGGGAAGAAGCAATCAGCCCCAGCATTTT CSARDTRGRSNQPQHF
TRBJ1-5 NA many TRBV18 TGTGCCAGCTCGTCCCTGGATAGCAATCAGCCCCAGCATTTT CASSSLDSNQPQHF
TRBJ2-5 NA few TRBV27 TGTGCCAGCAGACGAAGAGACTCGGAGACCCAGTACTTC CASRRRDSETQYF
TRBJ1-5 NA many TRBV30 TGTGCCTGGAGCGATGACATTGTCGATCAGCCCCAGCATTTT CAWSDDIVDQPQHF
TRBJ1-5 TRBD1 many TRBV12-3/TRBV12-4 TGTGCCAGCAGTCGAACAGGGGGATTTCAGCCCCAGCATTTT CASSRTGGFQPQHF
TRBJ1-1 NA many TRBV18 TGTGCCAGCTCACAACTACGGCTTATGAACACTGAAGCTTTCTTT CASSQLRLMNTEAFF
TRBJ1-2 TRBD1 many TRBV5-1 TGCGCCAGCAGCTCGGGACAGGAATTCGCCTATGGCTACACCTTC CASSSGQEFAYGYTF
TRBJ2-3 NA few TRBV5-1 TGCGCCAGCAGCTTTCAACGGAGGAGCACAGATACGCAGTATTTT CASSFQRRSTDTQYF
TRBJ2-5 NA NA TRBV20-1 TGCAGTGCTGACGACCTCGACAGAAGGGATCCTCAAGAGACCCAGTACTTC CSADDLDRRDPQETQYF
TRBJ1-4 TRBD1 few TRBV7-2 TGTGCCAGCAGCCCAGGGACAGGGGGCGGTGAAAAACTGTTTTTT CASSPGTGGGEKLFF
TRBJ2-3 TRBD1 NA TRBV19 TGTGCTGCGGCCCAGGGGGAATTCACAGATACGCAGTATTTT CAAAQGEFTDTQYF
TRBJ2-2 TRBD1 NA TRBV19 TGTGCCAGCAAAGACCGGGACAGGGATCTCACCGGGGAGCTGTTTTTT CASKDRDRDLTGELFF
TRBJ2-3 NA many TRBV2 TGTGCCAGCAGTGAAGTCGGCACAGATACGCAGTATTTT CASSEVGTDTQYF
TRBJ1-2 TRBD1 few TRBV7-9 TGTGCCAGCAGCTTTAGGGGACAGGGCGGTGGCTACACCTTC CASSFRGQGGGYTF
TRBJ1-2 TRBD1 many TRBV6-6 TGTGCCAGCAGTTACTCGACAGGGGGGGAATATGGCTACACCTTC CASSYSTGGEYGYTF
TRBJ1-5 TRBD1 NA TRBV20-1 TGCAGTGCTAGAGGCTTTGGGACAGGGGGTCAGCCCCAGCATTTT CSARGFGTGGQPQHF
TRBJ2-5 NA few TRBV6-1 TGTGCCAGCAGTAAACAGGGACGCCAAGAGACCCAGTACTTC CASSKQGRQETQYF
TRBJ2-2 NA NA TRBV7-9 TGTGCCAGCAGCTTATCTTCTCGGGCCCAAACCGGGGAGCTGTTTTTT CASSLSSRAQTGELFF
TRBJ2-1 NA NA TRBV9 TGTGCCAGCAGCCCCCGACAGGACTACAATGAGCAGTTCTTC CASSPRQDYNEQFF
TRBJ2-7 NA NA TRBV29-1 TGCAGCGTTGGCATCTCCTACGAGCAGTACTTC CSVGISYEQYF
TRBJ2-5 TRBD2 NA TRBV24-1 TGTGCCACCAGTGATTTCGGGGGGGCCCACGAGACCCAGTACTTC CATSDFGGAHETQYF
TRBJ2-7 NA NA TRBV6-2/TRBV6-3 TGTGCCAGCGCGAGGCCGCCCTACGAGCAGTACTTC CASARPPYEQYF
TRBJ1-1 NA many TRBV3-1 TGTGCCAGCAGCCAAGATTTGGGAAGAGAAGCTTTCTTT CASSQDLGREAFF
TRBJ2-5 TRBD2 many TRBV6-1 TGTGCCAGCAGTGAATTAGCGGGTCTGGGAGAGACCCAGTACTTC CASSELAGLGETQYF
TRBJ1-1 TRBD1 many TRBV2 TGTGCCAGCAGGGACGACCAATGGACAGGGAAAACTGAAGCTTTCTTT CASRDDQWTGKTEAFF
TRBJ2-7 NA few TRBV7-9 TGTGCCAGCAGCTTAGCGAAGGGGGGGACGGAGTCATCTACCTACGAGCAGTACTTC CASSLAKGGTESSTYEQYF
TRBJ2-1 TRBD2 few TRBV24-1 TGTGCCACCAGTGACCCAGCGGGGTCATCCTACAATGAGCAGTTCTTC CATSDPAGSSYNEQFF
TRBJ1-2 TRBD1 few TRBV18 TGTGCCAGCTCACCCAACCACAGGACAGGGGGAGGCTACACCTTC CASSPNHRTGGGYTF
TRBJ2-1 NA many TRBV20-1 TGCAGTGCTAGACCCCCCGGGGCCTACAATGAGCAGTTCTTC CSARPPGAYNEQFF
TRBJ1-2 NA few TRBV7-2 TGTGCCAGCAGCTCTAGGACAGATGTCTATGGCTACACCTTC CASSSRTDVYGYTF
TRBJ1-5 NA few TRBV3-1 TGTGCCAGCAGCCAAGGCGGTTTGCCCCAGCATTTT CASSQGGLPQHF
TRBJ1-1 NA many TRBV19 TGTGCCAGTAGTATGGCTCTAAGGGGCACTGAAGCTTTCTTT CASSMALRGTEAFF
TRBJ1-5 NA NA TRBV29-1 TGCAGCGTTGGTAATAGCAATCAGCCCCAGCATTTT CSVGNSNQPQHF
TRBJ2-5 NA few TRBV6-1 TGTGCCAGCAGTGGAGGGGGACTCCAAGAGACCCAGTACTTC CASSGGGLQETQYF
TRBJ2-2 TRBD1 many TRBV27 TGTGCCAGCAGTCCCCGACAGGGGATCGGGGAGCTGTTTTTT CASSPRQGIGELFF
TRBJ1-1 NA few TRBV6-1 TGTGCCAGCATATTGCGGCGGGACTCTGAAGCTTTCTTT CASILRRDSEAFF
TRBJ2-3 NA many TRBV11-2 TGTGCCAGCAGCCGGGGCCCATTCTCTAGCACAGATACGCAGTATTTT CASSRGPFSSTDTQYF
TRBJ2-5 TRBD2 NA TRBV3-1 TGTGCCAGCAGCCAAGATTCTAGCGGGGCTCAAGAGACCCAGTACTTC CASSQDSSGAQETQYF
TRBJ1-2 NA many TRBV2 TGTGCCAGCAGTGAAGTAGGGAATGAGAGGAACTATGGCTACACCTTC CASSEVGNERNYGYTF
TRBJ1-6 NA NA TRBV5-1 TGCGCCAGCAGCTTACAGGGACCCTCTTATAATTCACCCCTCCACTTT CASSLQGPSYNSPLHF